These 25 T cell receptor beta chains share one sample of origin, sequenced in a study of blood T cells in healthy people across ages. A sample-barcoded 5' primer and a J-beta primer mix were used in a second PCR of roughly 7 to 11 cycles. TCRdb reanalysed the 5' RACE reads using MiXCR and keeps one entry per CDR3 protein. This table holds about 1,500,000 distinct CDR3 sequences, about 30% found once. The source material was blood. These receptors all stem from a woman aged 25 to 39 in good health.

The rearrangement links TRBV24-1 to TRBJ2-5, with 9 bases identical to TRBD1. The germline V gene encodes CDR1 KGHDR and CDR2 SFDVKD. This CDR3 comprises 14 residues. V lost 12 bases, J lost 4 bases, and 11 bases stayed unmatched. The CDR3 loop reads CADETGGAGETQYF. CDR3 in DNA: TGTGCCGACGAAACAGGGGGCGCTGGAGAGACCCAGTACTTC.

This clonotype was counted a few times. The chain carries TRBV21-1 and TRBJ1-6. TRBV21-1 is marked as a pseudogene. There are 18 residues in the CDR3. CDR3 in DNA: TGTGCCAGCAGCCCAACCCGCACTCAGAGCTCCTATAATTCACCCCTCCACTTT. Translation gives CASSPTRTQSSYNSPLHF.

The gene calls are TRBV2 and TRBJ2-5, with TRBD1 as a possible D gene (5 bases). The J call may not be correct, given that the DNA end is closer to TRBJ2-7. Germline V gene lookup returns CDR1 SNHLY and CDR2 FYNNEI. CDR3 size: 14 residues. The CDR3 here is CASRSQGTACEQYF. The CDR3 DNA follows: TGTGCCAGCAGATCGCAGGGAACCGCCTGCGAGCAGTACTTC.

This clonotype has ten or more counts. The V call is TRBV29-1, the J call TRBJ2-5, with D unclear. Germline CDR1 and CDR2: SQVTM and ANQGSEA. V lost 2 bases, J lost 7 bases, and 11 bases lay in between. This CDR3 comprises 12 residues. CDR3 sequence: CSVEWLKRTQYF. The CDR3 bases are TGCAGCGTTGAATGGCTGAAGCGGACCCAGTACTTC.

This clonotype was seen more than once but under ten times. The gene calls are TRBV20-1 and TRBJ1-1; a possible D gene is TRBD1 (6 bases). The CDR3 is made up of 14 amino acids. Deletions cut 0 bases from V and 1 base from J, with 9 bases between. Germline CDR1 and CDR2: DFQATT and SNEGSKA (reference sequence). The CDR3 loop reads CSARDSGQNTEAFF. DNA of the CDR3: TGCAGTGCTAGAGACTCGGGACAGAACACTGAAGCTTTCTTT.

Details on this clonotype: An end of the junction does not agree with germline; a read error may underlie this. This chain's CDR3 is CACSSTQPGQFYEQYF. DNA of the CDR3: TGTGCCTGCAGCTCCACCCAACCGGGACAGTTCTACGAGCAGTACTTC. This chain links TRBV7-9 with TRBJ2-7; 7 positions agree with TRBD1. CDR3 size: 16 residues. From germline, CDR1 is SEHNR and CDR2 FQNEAQ (reference sequence).

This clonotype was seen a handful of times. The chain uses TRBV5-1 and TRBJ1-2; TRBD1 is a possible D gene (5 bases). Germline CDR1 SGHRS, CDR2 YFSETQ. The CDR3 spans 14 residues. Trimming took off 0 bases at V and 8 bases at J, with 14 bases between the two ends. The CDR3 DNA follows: TGCGCCAGCAGCTTGGGAGCAGGGATTTTGGGCTACACCTTC. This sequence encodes CASSLGAGILGYTF.

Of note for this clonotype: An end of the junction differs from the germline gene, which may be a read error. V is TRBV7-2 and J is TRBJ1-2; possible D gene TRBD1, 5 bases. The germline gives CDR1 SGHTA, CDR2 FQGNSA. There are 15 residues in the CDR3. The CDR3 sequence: CASSHGAKVGYSYTF. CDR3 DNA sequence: TGTGCCAGCAGCCATGGGGCCAAAGTGGGCTATAGCTACACCTTC.

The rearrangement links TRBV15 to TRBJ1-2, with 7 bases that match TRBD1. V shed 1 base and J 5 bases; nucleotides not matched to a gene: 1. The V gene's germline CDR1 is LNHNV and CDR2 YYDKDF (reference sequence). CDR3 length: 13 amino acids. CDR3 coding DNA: TGTGCCACCAGCAGAGCGGGACAGTATGGCTACACCTTC. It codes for CATSRAGQYGYTF.

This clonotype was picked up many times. The CDR3 nucleotides read TGTGCCATCAGTGATTTCGGCGGGGCGCCTCCAGAGACCCAGTACTTC. It translates to CAISDFGGAPPETQYF. V and J are TRBV10-3 and TRBJ2-5; D might be TRBD2 (6 bases). V lost 3 bases, J lost 4 bases, and 18 bases lay in between. CDR1 and CDR2 from the germline V gene are ENHRY and SYGVKD. The CDR3 sequence is 16 residues long.

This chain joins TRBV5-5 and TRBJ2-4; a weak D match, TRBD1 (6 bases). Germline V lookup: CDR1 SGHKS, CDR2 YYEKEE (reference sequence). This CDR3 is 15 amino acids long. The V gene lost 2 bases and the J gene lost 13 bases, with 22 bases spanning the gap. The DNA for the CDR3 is TGTGCCAGCAGCTTCCTCCAAGGGGGTTACAATGAGCAGTACTTC. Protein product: CASSFLQGGYNEQYF.

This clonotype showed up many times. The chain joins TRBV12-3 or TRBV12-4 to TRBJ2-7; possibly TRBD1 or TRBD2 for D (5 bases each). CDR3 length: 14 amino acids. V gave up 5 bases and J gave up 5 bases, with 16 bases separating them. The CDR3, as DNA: TGTGCCAGCAGTATCGGACTGGGGGTCCACGAGCAGTACTTC. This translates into CASSIGLGVHEQYF.

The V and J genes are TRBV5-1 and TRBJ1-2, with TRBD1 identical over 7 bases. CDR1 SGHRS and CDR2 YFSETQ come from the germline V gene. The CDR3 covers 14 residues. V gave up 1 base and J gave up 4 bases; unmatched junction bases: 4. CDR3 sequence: CASSLLQGTYGYTF. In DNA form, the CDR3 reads TGCGCCAGCAGCTTGTTACAGGGGACCTATGGCTACACCTTC.

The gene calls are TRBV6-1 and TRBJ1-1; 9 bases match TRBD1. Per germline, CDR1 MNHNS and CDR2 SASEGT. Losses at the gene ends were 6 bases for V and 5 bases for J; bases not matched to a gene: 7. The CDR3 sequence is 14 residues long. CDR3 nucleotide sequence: TGTGCCAGCAGAGAACAGGGGGCGCGAACTGAAGCTTTCTTT. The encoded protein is CASREQGARTEAFF.

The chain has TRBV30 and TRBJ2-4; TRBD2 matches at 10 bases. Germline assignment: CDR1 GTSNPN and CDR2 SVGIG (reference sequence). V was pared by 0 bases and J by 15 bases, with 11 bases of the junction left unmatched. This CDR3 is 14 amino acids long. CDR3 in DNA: TGTGCCTGGAGTGTAAGCGGGGGGGCCGACGAGCGGTACTTC. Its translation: CAWSVSGGADERYF.

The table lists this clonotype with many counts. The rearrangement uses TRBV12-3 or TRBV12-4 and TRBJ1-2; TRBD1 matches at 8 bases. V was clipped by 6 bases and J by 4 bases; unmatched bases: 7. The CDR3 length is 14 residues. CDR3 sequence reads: CASSRDRGGYGYTF. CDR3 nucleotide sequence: TGTGCCAGCAGCCGAGACAGGGGTGGCTATGGCTACACCTTC.

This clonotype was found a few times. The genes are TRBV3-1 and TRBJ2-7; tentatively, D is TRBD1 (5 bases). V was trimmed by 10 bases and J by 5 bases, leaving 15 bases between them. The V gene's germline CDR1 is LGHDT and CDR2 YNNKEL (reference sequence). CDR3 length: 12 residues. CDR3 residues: CAMQGSTHEQYF. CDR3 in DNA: TGTGCCATGCAGGGAAGTACGCACGAGCAGTACTTC.

In DNA, the CDR3 is TGTGCCATCAGGGGGGGTTCACTAGCGCCCGAGACAGATACGCAGTATTTT. Translation: CAIRGGSLAPETDTQYF. The chain carries TRBV10-3 and TRBJ2-3, with TRBD2 identical over 7 bases. Looked up from germline, CDR1 is ENHRY and CDR2 is SYGVKD. Trimming removed 6 bases from V and 3 bases from J; junction bases left unmatched: 15. CDR3 length: 17 amino acids.

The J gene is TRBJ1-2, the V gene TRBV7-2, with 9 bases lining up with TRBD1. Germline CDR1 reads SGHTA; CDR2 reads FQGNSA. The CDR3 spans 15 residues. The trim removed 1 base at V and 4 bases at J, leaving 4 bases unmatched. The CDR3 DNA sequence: TGTGCCAGCAGCTTAGACGCGACAGGGGGCTATGGCTACACCTTC. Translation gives CASSLDATGGYGYTF.

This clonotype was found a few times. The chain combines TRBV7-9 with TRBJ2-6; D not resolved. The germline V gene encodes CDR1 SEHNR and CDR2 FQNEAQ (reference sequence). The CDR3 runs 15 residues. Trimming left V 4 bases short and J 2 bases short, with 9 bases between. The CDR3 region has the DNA TGTGCCAGCAGCTCCCCAGTGCCTGGGGCCAACGTCCTGACTTTC. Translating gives CASSSPVPGANVLTF.

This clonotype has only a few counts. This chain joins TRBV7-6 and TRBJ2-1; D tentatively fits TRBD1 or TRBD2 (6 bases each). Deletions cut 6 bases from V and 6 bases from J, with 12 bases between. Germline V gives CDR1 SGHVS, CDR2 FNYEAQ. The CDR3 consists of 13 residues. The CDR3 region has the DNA TGTGCCAGCAGTCCTTGGGGGGCCAATGAGCAGTTCTTC. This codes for CASSPWGANEQFF.

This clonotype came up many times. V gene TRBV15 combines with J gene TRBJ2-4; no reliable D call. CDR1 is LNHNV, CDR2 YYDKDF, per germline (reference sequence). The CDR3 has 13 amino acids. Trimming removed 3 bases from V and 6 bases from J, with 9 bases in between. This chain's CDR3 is CATSSDLRNIQYF. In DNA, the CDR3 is TGTGCCACCAGCAGTGACCTCCGAAACATTCAGTACTTC.

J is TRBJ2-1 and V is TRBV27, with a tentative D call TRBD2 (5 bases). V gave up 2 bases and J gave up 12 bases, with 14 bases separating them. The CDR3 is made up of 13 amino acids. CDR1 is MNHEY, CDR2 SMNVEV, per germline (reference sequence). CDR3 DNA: TGTGCCAGCAGTTTACGGGAAGGTCTCGGGCAGTTCTTC. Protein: CASSLREGLGQFF.

The CDR3 DNA reads TGTGCCAGCAGTGAACCCGGGGGTTCGAAAGAGACCCAGTACTTC. It codes for CASSEPGGSKETQYF. The chain combines TRBV2 with TRBJ2-5; tentatively, D is TRBD2 (6 bases). Trimming removed 2 bases from V and 3 bases from J, with 13 bases in between. CDR3 size: 15 residues. Germline lookup yields CDR1 SNHLY and CDR2 FYNNEI.

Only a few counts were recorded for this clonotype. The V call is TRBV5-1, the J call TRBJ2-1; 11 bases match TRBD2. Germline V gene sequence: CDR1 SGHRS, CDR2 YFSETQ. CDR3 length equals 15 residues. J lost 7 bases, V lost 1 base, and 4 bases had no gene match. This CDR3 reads CASSLQLAGANEQFF. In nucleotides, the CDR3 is TGCGCCAGCAGCTTGCAACTAGCGGGGGCAAATGAGCAGTTCTTC.